Listed below are T cell receptor beta chains from one sample, sequenced in a study of T and B cells in COVID-19 patients. TCRdb redid the calling of the multiplex PCR reads with MiXCR, one entry per CDR3 protein. The top ten hold about 13% of the sample, which has more than 9,000 distinct CDR3 sequences, more than 30% seen once. Sequenced material: blood. Receptor source: a human donor with active COVID-19. CDR3s include the opening cysteine and the closing phenylalanine or tryptophan. A D gene is named only where the DNA matches it firmly. Where a row states a size, it is once, few, many or the class of an expanded clone; other rows omit it.

size	V	D	J	CDR3	DNA
-	TRBV5-4	-	TRBJ1-3	CASTTDSGNTIYF	TGTGCCAGCACCACGGACTCTGGAAACACCATATATTTT
medium-sized	TRBV12-3/TRBV12-4	TRBD2	TRBJ2-5	CASSLGTSGGGKEETQYF	TGTGCCAGCAGCCTCGGGACTAGCGGGGGGGGTAAGGAAGAGACCCAGTACTTC
few	TRBV30	-	TRBJ1-6	CAWSVRGVNSPLHF	TGTGCCTGGAGTGTAAGAGGGGTTAATTCACCCCTCCACTTT
medium-sized	TRBV18	TRBD2	TRBJ2-1	CASSSGAYNEQFF	TGTGCCTCAAGCAGCGGGGCCTACAATGAGCAGTTCTTC
-	TRBV19	-	TRBJ2-4	CASILREAKNIQYF	TGTGCCAGTATCCTTAGGGAAGCCAAAAACATTCAGTACTTC
medium-sized	TRBV15	-	TRBJ2-7	CATSRGQPSYEQYF	TGTGCCACCAGCAGGGGACAACCGTCCTACGAGCAGTACTTC
once	TRBV27	-	TRBJ2-1	CASSLPGPQNNEQFF	TGTGCCAGCAGCTTACCGGGACCACAAAACAATGAGCAGTTCTTC
-	TRBV6-2/TRBV6-3	-	TRBJ2-7	CASSGTYIREQYF	TGTGCCAGCAGCGGGACCTACATACGGGAGCAGTACTTC
few	TRBV20-1	-	TRBJ1-1	CSAEDQGSEAFF	TGCAGTGCAGAAGACCAGGGTTCTGAAGCTTTCTTT
medium-sized	TRBV6-5	-	TRBJ2-6	CASSTSPWANVLTF	TGTGCCAGCAGTACTAGCCCCTGGGCCAACGTCCTGACTTTC
-	TRBV4-3	-	TRBJ1-5	CASSQGSEPNQPQHF	TGCGCCAGCAGCCAAGGGTCGGAACCGAACCAGCCCCAGCATTTT
hyperexpanded	TRBV6-5	-	TRBJ1-6	CASSYQGISPLHF	TGTGCCAGCAGTTACCAAGGGATCTCACCCCTCCACTTT
-	TRBV7-3	-	TRBJ2-3	CASSLTVTGRADTQYF	TGTGCCAGCAGCTTAACGGTCACAGGGAGGGCAGATACGCAGTATTTT
medium-sized	TRBV5-4	-	TRBJ2-1	CATASPRGREQFF	TGTGCCACCGCCTCACCCCGGGGGCGAGAGCAGTTCTTC
-	TRBV18	-	TRBJ2-3	CASSADSYTDTQYF	TGTGCCAGCTCAGCGGACAGCTACACAGATACGCAGTATTTT
medium-sized	TRBV12-3/TRBV12-4	-	TRBJ2-5	CASSLYGAQYF	TGTGCCAGCAGTTTATACGGGGCCCAGTACTTC
few	TRBV5-1	TRBD2	TRBJ2-2	CASSLASGAVRELFF	TGCGCCAGCAGCTTGGCAAGCGGGGCGGTTAGGGAGCTGTTTTTT
medium-sized	TRBV5-4	TRBD2	TRBJ2-7	CASSRTSGRSYEQYF	TGTGCCAGCAGCAGGACTAGCGGGCGCTCCTACGAGCAGTACTTC
few	TRBV18	-	TRBJ1-4	CASSPQGPTNEKLFF	TGTGCCAGCTCACCACAAGGGCCAACTAATGAAAAACTGTTTTTT
-	TRBV7-9	-	TRBJ1-5	CASSLLALDRLDKTYQPQHF	TGTGCCAGCAGCTTACTTGCTTTAGACAGACTTGATAAAACTTATCAGCCCCAGCATTTT
few	TRBV6-2/TRBV6-3	-	TRBJ1-1	CASKNIGASEAFF	TGTGCCAGCAAGAACATAGGTGCTAGTGAAGCTTTCTTT
-	TRBV20-1	TRBD1	TRBJ2-5	CSALEGARETQYF	TGCAGTGCGCTAGAGGGGGCGAGGGAGACCCAGTACTTC
medium-sized	TRBV29-1	-	TRBJ1-2	CSVEDPRDGGWGYTF	TGCAGCGTTGAAGATCCGAGAGATGGAGGGTGGGGCTACACCTTC
few	TRBV27	-	TRBJ2-7	CASSYGTSGTYEQYF	TGTGCCAGCAGTTATGGGACATCTGGAACCTACGAGCAGTACTTC
-	TRBV12-3/TRBV12-4	TRBD2	TRBJ2-1	CASSLLAGGYNEQFF	TGTGCCAGCAGTTTACTAGCGGGGGGTTACAATGAGCAGTTCTTC
few	TRBV5-1	-	TRBJ2-2	CASSLVAGANTGELFF	TGCGCCAGCAGCTTGGTCGCAGGGGCGAACACCGGGGAGCTGTTTTTT
-	TRBV7-2	-	TRBJ1-1	CASSPGAVNTEAFF	TGTGCCAGCAGCCCTGGGGCAGTGAACACTGAAGCTTTCTTT
medium-sized	TRBV18	-	TRBJ1-4	CASSLEREKLFF	TGTGCCAGCTCACTGGAGCGGGAAAAACTGTTTTTT
once	TRBV20-1	-	TRBJ2-3	CSARSPGLSTDTQYF	TGCAGTGCTAGGTCCCCGGGACTCAGCACAGATACGCAGTATTTT
medium-sized	TRBV27	-	TRBJ2-1	CASSSSGGGPGGEQFF	TGTGCCAGCAGTTCCTCAGGAGGGGGGCCTGGAGGTGAGCAGTTCTTC
-	TRBV5-1	TRBD1	TRBJ1-2	CASSWRQGHYGYTF	TGCGCCAGCAGCTGGAGACAGGGGCACTATGGCTACACCTTC
-	TRBV7-4	TRBD1	TRBJ2-4	CASSLDRGPGNIQYF	TGTGCCAGCAGCTTAGACAGGGGGCCCGGAAACATTCAGTACTTC
medium-sized	TRBV19	-	TRBJ1-5	CASSPAGRNNQPQHF	TGTGCCAGTAGTCCCGCGGGCCGAAACAATCAGCCCCAGCATTTT
once	TRBV5-4	-	TRBJ2-2	CASSQDSRPGELFF	TGTGCCAGCAGCCAAGATTCTCGGCCCGGGGAGCTGTTTTTT
few	TRBV5-1	TRBD1	TRBJ1-2	CASSMTGTANYGYTF	TGCGCCAGCAGCATGACCGGGACAGCTAACTATGGCTACACCTTC
-	TRBV21-1	-	TRBJ2-7	CASSLGGGAAYEQYF	TGTGCCAGCAGCTTAGGGGGTGGGGCAGCCTACGAGCAGTACTTC
few	TRBV7-2	-	TRBJ2-2	CASSFPTGELFF	TGTGCCAGCAGCTTTCCCACCGGGGAGCTGTTTTTT
-	TRBV12-3/TRBV12-4	TRBD1	TRBJ2-5	CASRAGTGSSETQYF	TGTGCCAGCAGAGCCGGGACAGGATCGTCAGAGACCCAGTACTTC
few	TRBV6-2/TRBV6-3	-	TRBJ1-1	CASSYRGYGDEAFF	TGTGCCAGCAGTTACAGGGGGTATGGGGATGAAGCTTTCTTT
few	TRBV6-1	-	TRBJ2-7	CASSVDSSYEQYF	TGTGCCAGCTCTGTGGACAGCTCCTACGAGCAGTACTTC
few	TRBV5-6	-	TRBJ2-6	CASSLAPAGANVLTF	TGTGCCAGCAGCTTGGCCCCGGCTGGGGCCAACGTCCTGACTTTC
few	TRBV7-2	TRBD2	TRBJ2-1	CASSLAVGLVNNEQFF	TGTGCCAGCAGCTTAGCGGTGGGACTAGTAAACAATGAGCAGTTCTTC
-	TRBV28	-	TRBJ2-1	CASSFNTGKQFF	TGTGCCAGCAGTTTCAATACGGGAAAGCAGTTCTTC
medium-sized	TRBV6-5	-	TRBJ2-2	CASQGRRDTGELFF	TGTGCCAGCCAGGGTCGTCGGGACACCGGGGAGCTGTTTTTT
-	TRBV12-3/TRBV12-4	TRBD1	TRBJ1-1	CASRKATGASEAFF	TGTGCCAGCAGAAAGGCCACAGGGGCGAGTGAAGCTTTCTTT
few	TRBV19	-	TRBJ1-2	CASSLRTEYGYTF	TGTGCCAGTAGTCTACGGACAGAGTATGGCTACACCTTC
medium-sized	TRBV11-1	TRBD1	TRBJ1-2	CASSIGTGPYGYTF	TGTGCCAGCAGCATCGGGACAGGGCCCTATGGCTACACCTTC
few	TRBV5-6	TRBD1	TRBJ2-7	CASSWTGIFYEQYF	TGTGCCAGCAGTTGGACAGGGATCTTCTACGAGCAGTACTTC
few	TRBV11-2	-	TRBJ2-5	CASRLRRSQGRETQYF	TGTGCCAGCAGACTAAGGAGGTCTCAAGGGCGAGAGACCCAGTACTTC
few	TRBV20-1	-	TRBJ2-2	CSARGGTWTGELFF	TGCAGTGCTAGAGGTGGAACTTGGACCGGGGAGCTGTTTTTT
-	TRBV12-3/TRBV12-4	TRBD2	TRBJ2-3	CASSGLAGGPDTQYF	TGTGCCAGCAGCGGACTAGCGGGGGGGCCAGATACGCAGTATTTT
-	TRBV7-6	TRBD2	TRBJ2-5	CASSLLAGEETQYF	TGTGCCAGCAGCTTACTAGCGGGGGAAGAGACCCAGTACTTC
medium-sized	TRBV7-6	-	TRBJ2-1	CASSLEWGNNEQFF	TGTGCCAGCAGCTTAGAATGGGGGAACAATGAGCAGTTCTTC
-	TRBV5-1	-	TRBJ2-5	CASSLTVETQYF	TGCGCCAGCAGCTTGACGGTAGAGACCCAGTACTTC
few	TRBV6-6	TRBD2	TRBJ2-1	CATFWGGNNEQFF	TGTGCCACCTTCTGGGGGGGGAACAATGAGCAGTTCTTC